These T cell receptor beta chains were read from a single sample in a study of response to subunit inactivated influenza vaccine. One entry per CDR3 protein, called by TCRdb with MiXCR from the RT-PCR reads. The repertoire holds hundreds of thousands of distinct CDR3 sequences, with approximately 15% as singletons. The sequences come from PBMCs from blood, collected less than 15 days before vaccination. The receptors derive from a man in his fifties or sixties who received an inactivated influenza vaccine. Each CDR3 is given with its conserved first and last residue. Each record gives: J gene, V gene, D gene, clone size, CDR3 protein, CDR3 DNA. D genes are given only for firm matches. The size of a clone is reported for some rows only, either as once, few or many, or as a class for expanded clones.

J gene: TRBJ2-2
V gene: TRBV27
D gene: -
clone size: -
CDR3 protein: CASSISVGRATGELFF
CDR3 DNA: TGTGCCAGCAGTATATCCGTGGGGCGCGCGACCGGGGAGCTGTTTTTT

J gene: TRBJ2-1
V gene: TRBV27
D gene: -
clone size: -
CDR3 protein: CASSLGIGEQFF
CDR3 DNA: TGTGCCAGCAGTTTAGGGATCGGTGAGCAGTTCTTC

J gene: TRBJ2-3
V gene: TRBV5-6
D gene: TRBD2
clone size: -
CDR3 protein: CASSAPGGGRARAQYF
CDR3 DNA: TGTGCCAGCAGCGCGCCGGGGGGCGGGAGGGCCAGAGCGCAGTATTTT

J gene: TRBJ2-7
V gene: TRBV7-2
D gene: -
clone size: few
CDR3 protein: CASSLVQGYYEQYF
CDR3 DNA: TGTGCCAGCAGCTTAGTACAGGGTTACTACGAGCAGTACTTC

J gene: TRBJ2-3
V gene: TRBV7-3
D gene: TRBD1
clone size: -
CDR3 protein: CASSRDRASTDTQYF
CDR3 DNA: TGTGCCAGCAGCCGCGACAGGGCTAGCACAGATACGCAGTATTTT

J gene: TRBJ1-5
V gene: TRBV12-3/TRBV12-4
D gene: -
clone size: -
CDR3 protein: CASSLDLLLQPQHF
CDR3 DNA: TGTGCCAGCAGTTTAGATCTGTTATTACAGCCCCAGCATTTT

J gene: TRBJ2-5
V gene: TRBV18
D gene: -
clone size: few
CDR3 protein: CASSPRALPETQYF
CDR3 DNA: TGTGCCAGCTCACCACGGGCCCTCCCAGAGACCCAGTACTTC

J gene: TRBJ2-3
V gene: TRBV5-5
D gene: TRBD2
clone size: -
CDR3 protein: CASSLVGTSGTDTQYF
CDR3 DNA: TGTGCCAGCAGCTTGGTTGGGACTAGCGGAACAGATACGCAGTATTTT

J gene: TRBJ1-1
V gene: TRBV5-5
D gene: -
clone size: few
CDR3 protein: CASSLWGPDTEAFF
CDR3 DNA: TGTGCCAGCAGCTTGTGGGGGCCGGACACTGAAGCTTTCTTT

J gene: TRBJ1-4
V gene: TRBV7-2
D gene: TRBD1
clone size: -
CDR3 protein: CASSPRTGVEKLFF
CDR3 DNA: TGTGCCAGCAGCCCACGGACAGGGGTCGAAAAACTGTTTTTT

J gene: TRBJ2-3
V gene: TRBV10-3
D gene: TRBD1
clone size: few
CDR3 protein: CAISQTGNEADTQYF
CDR3 DNA: TGTGCCATCAGCCAGACAGGGAATGAGGCAGATACGCAGTATTTT

J gene: TRBJ2-4
V gene: TRBV12-3/TRBV12-4
D gene: -
clone size: few
CDR3 protein: CASSSRLANIQYF
CDR3 DNA: TGTGCCAGCAGTTCCCGGCTTGCCAACATTCAGTACTTC

J gene: TRBJ1-2
V gene: TRBV29-1
D gene: -
clone size: many
CDR3 protein: CSVEGGLGYTF
CDR3 DNA: TGCAGCGTTGAAGGGGGTTTAGGCTACACCTTC

J gene: TRBJ2-1
V gene: TRBV7-6
D gene: -
clone size: -
CDR3 protein: CASSTQGFDSDNEQFF
CDR3 DNA: TGTGCCAGCAGTACCCAGGGGTTTGATTCGGACAATGAGCAGTTCTTC

J gene: TRBJ2-3
V gene: TRBV12-3/TRBV12-4
D gene: -
clone size: many
CDR3 protein: CASSLSGPSTDTQYF
CDR3 DNA: TGTGCCAGCAGCCTGAGCGGGCCTAGCACAGATACGCAGTATTTT

J gene: TRBJ2-4
V gene: TRBV27
D gene: TRBD2
clone size: few
CDR3 protein: CASSLSAGEAKNIQYF
CDR3 DNA: TGTGCCAGCAGTTTATCGGCGGGAGAAGCCAAAAACATTCAGTACTTC

J gene: TRBJ2-2
V gene: TRBV28
D gene: TRBD2
clone size: few
CDR3 protein: CASNYSGSDTGELFF
CDR3 DNA: TGTGCCAGCAACTATAGCGGGAGCGACACCGGGGAGCTGTTTTTT

J gene: TRBJ2-1
V gene: TRBV5-1
D gene: TRBD1
clone size: -
CDR3 protein: CASSLDRLDRGIGQFF
CDR3 DNA: TGCGCCAGCAGCTTGGACAGACTTGACAGGGGAATAGGGCAGTTCTTC

J gene: TRBJ1-5
V gene: TRBV10-3
D gene: TRBD1
clone size: -
CDR3 protein: CAISGGGGAWNQPQHF
CDR3 DNA: TGTGCCATCAGTGGAGGAGGGGGCGCGTGGAATCAGCCCCAGCATTTT

J gene: TRBJ2-2
V gene: TRBV4-3
D gene: -
clone size: few
CDR3 protein: CASSQDSPGDAGELFF
CDR3 DNA: TGCGCCAGCAGCCAAGATAGCCCCGGGGACGCCGGGGAGCTGTTTTTT

J gene: TRBJ2-3
V gene: TRBV4-1
D gene: TRBD1
clone size: -
CDR3 protein: CASSFPGQTTTDTQYF
CDR3 DNA: TGCGCCAGCAGCTTCCCGGGACAGACAACCACAGATACGCAGTATTTT

J gene: TRBJ2-7
V gene: TRBV12-3/TRBV12-4
D gene: TRBD1
clone size: few
CDR3 protein: CASSIRDRGHEQYF
CDR3 DNA: TGTGCCAGCAGTATCCGGGACAGGGGGCACGAGCAGTACTTC

J gene: TRBJ2-7
V gene: TRBV30
D gene: -
clone size: -
CDR3 protein: CAWSVPAVRGEQYF
CDR3 DNA: TGTGCCTGGAGTGTTCCAGCGGTCCGGGGCGAGCAGTACTTC

J gene: TRBJ1-1
V gene: TRBV6-2/TRBV6-3
D gene: TRBD1
clone size: few
CDR3 protein: CASSSGDRALTEAFF
CDR3 DNA: TGTGCCAGCAGCTCAGGGGACAGGGCTTTGACTGAAGCTTTCTTT

J gene: TRBJ1-1
V gene: TRBV9
D gene: TRBD1
clone size: few
CDR3 protein: CASSTYPEATGWGAFF
CDR3 DNA: TGTGCCAGCAGCACCTACCCGGAGGCGACAGGGTGGGGAGCTTTCTTT

J gene: TRBJ1-2
V gene: TRBV10-3
D gene: TRBD1
clone size: many
CDR3 protein: CAISEPGWDRGAYGYTF
CDR3 DNA: TGTGCCATCAGTGAGCCGGGATGGGACAGGGGCGCCTATGGCTACACCTTC

J gene: TRBJ2-7
V gene: TRBV6-2/TRBV6-3
D gene: -
clone size: few
CDR3 protein: CASSYYQGSSYEQYF
CDR3 DNA: TGTGCCAGCAGTTATTACCAGGGGAGCTCCTACGAGCAGTACTTC

J gene: TRBJ2-3
V gene: TRBV7-2
D gene: -
clone size: few
CDR3 protein: CASSLGYLTDTQYF
CDR3 DNA: TGTGCCAGCAGCTTAGGGTATCTCACAGATACGCAGTATTTT